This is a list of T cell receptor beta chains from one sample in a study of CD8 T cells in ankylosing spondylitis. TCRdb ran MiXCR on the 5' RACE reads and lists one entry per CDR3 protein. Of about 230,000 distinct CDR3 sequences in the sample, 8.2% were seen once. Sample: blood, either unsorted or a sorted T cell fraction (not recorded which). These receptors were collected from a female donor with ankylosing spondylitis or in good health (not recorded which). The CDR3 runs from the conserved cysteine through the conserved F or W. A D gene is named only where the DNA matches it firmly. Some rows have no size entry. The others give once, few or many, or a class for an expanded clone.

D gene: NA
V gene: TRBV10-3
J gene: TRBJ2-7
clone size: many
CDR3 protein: CAITVGHEQYF
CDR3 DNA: TGTGCCATCACGGTGGGGCACGAGCAGTACTTC

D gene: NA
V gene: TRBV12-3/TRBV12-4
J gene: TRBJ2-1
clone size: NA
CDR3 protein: CASSFDYKYNEQFF
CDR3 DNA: TGTGCCAGCAGTTTCGACTATAAGTACAATGAGCAGTTCTTC

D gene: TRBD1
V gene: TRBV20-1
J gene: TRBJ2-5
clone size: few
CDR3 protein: CSAGTVTETQYF
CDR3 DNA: TGCAGTGCCGGGACAGTCACAGAGACCCAGTACTTC

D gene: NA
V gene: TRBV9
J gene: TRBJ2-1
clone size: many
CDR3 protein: CASSPPSHLSYNEQFF
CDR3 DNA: TGTGCCAGCAGCCCCCCCTCCCACCTCTCCTACAATGAGCAGTTCTTC

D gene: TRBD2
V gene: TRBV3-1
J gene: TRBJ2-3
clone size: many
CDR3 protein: CASSQGAGEGSTQYF
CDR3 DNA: TGTGCCAGCAGCCAGGGAGCGGGAGAGGGCTCTACGCAGTATTTT

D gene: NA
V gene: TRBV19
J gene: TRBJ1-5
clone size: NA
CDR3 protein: CASSNSYQPQHF
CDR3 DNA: TGTGCCAGTAGTAACTCGTATCAGCCCCAGCATTTT

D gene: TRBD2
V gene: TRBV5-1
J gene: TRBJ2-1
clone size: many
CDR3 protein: CASSQEGGHKVGDNEQFF
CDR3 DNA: TGCGCCAGCAGCCAGGAGGGAGGGCACAAGGTGGGGGACAATGAGCAGTTCTTC

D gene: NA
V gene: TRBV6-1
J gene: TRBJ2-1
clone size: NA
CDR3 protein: CASTPLVGETYNEQFF
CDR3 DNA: TGTGCCAGCACTCCCCTAGTGGGGGAAACCTACAATGAGCAGTTCTTC

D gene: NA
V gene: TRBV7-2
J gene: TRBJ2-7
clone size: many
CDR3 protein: CASSQVGYEQYF
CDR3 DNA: TGTGCCAGCAGCCAAGTGGGCTACGAGCAGTACTTC

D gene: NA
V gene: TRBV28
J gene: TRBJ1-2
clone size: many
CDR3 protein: CASSLNWRGYGYTF
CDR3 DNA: TGTGCCAGCAGCCTCAACTGGAGAGGGTATGGCTACACCTTC

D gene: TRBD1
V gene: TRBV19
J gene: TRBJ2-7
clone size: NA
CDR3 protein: CATRDSYEQYF
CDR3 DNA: TGTGCCACCAGGGACAGCTACGAGCAGTACTTC

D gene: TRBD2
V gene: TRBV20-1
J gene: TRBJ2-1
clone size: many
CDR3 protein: CSATSASTTSGRIVSYNEQFF
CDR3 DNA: TGCAGTGCTACCTCAGCCTCAACCACTAGCGGGAGGATTGTATCCTACAATGAGCAGTTCTTC

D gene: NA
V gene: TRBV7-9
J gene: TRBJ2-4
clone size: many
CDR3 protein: CASSSRGDIQYF
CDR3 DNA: TGTGCCAGCAGCTCCAGGGGGGACATTCAGTACTTC

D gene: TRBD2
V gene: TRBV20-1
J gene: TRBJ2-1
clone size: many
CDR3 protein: CSGFPGGRHNEQFF
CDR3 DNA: TGCAGTGGGTTCCCGGGGGGGCGACACAATGAGCAGTTCTTC

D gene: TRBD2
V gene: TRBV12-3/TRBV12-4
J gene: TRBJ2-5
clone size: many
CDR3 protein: CASSNYLIAGGRTQYF
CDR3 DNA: TGTGCCAGCAGTAACTACCTTATAGCGGGTGGGCGAACCCAGTACTTC

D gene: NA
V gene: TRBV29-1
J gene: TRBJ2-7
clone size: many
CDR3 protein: CSVRGTVDEQYF
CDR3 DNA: TGCAGCGTCCGGGGGACAGTCGACGAGCAGTACTTC

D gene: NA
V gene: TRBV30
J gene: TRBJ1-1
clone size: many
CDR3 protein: CAWTAIRDGEAFF
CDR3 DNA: TGTGCCTGGACTGCTATCCGGGACGGTGAAGCTTTCTTT

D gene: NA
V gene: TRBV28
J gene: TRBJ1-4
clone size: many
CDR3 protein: CASSSAGMPNEKLFF
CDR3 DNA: TGTGCCAGCAGTTCAGCGGGGATGCCTAATGAAAAACTGTTTTTT

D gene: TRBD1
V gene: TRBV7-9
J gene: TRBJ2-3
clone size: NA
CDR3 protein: CASSFDRGRIADTQYF
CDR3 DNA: TGTGCCAGCAGCTTCGACAGGGGGCGAATCGCAGATACGCAGTATTTT

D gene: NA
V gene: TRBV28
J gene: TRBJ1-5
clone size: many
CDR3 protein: CASSRPPSNQPQHF
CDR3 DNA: TGTGCCAGCAGCCGGCCTCCCAGCAATCAGCCCCAGCATTTT

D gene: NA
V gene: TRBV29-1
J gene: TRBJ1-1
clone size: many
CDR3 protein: CSVEEGSRTEAFF
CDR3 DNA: TGCAGCGTGGAGGAGGGTAGTCGGACTGAAGCTTTCTTT

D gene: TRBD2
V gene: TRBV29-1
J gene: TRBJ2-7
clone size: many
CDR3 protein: CSVEHSPLGTSGRKYEQYF
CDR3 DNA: TGCAGCGTTGAACACTCCCCTCTCGGGACTAGCGGGAGGAAGTACGAGCAGTACTTC

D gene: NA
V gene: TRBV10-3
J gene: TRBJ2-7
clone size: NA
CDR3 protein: CAISDVDKSSYEQYF
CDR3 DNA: TGTGCCATCAGTGACGTGGACAAGAGCTCCTACGAGCAGTACTTC

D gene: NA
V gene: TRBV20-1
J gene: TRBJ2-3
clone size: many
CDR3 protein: CSVPAGRDPLDTQYF
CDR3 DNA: TGCAGTGTCCCCGCAGGGCGGGATCCCCTAGATACGCAGTATTTT

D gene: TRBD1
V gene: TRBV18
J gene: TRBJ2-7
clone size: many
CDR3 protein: CASSGTGDRSYEQYF
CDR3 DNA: TGTGCCAGCTCAGGGACAGGGGACCGCTCCTACGAGCAGTACTTC

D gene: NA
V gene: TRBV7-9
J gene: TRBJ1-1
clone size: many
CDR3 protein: CASSPTRFTEAFF
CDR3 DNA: TGTGCCAGCAGCCCGACCCGGTTCACTGAAGCTTTCTTT

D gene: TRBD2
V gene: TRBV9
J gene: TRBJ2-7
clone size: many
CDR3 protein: CASSLAGRFYEQYF
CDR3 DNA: TGTGCCAGCAGCCTAGCGGGAAGGTTCTACGAGCAGTACTTC

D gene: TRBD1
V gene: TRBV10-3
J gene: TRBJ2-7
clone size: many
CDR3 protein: CAIGDRGYEQYF
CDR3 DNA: TGTGCCATCGGGGACAGGGGATACGAGCAGTACTTC

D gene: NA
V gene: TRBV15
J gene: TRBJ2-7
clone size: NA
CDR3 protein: CGILGAYEQYF
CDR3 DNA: TGTGGTATCTTGGGGGCCTACGAGCAGTACTTC

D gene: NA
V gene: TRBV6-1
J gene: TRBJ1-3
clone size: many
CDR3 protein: CASREQTGNTIYF
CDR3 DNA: TGTGCCAGCAGGGAGCAGACTGGAAACACCATATATTTT

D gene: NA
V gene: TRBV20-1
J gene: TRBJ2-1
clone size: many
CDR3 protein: CSARVVGGSTYNEQFF
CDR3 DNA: TGCAGTGCTAGAGTCGTCGGAGGGTCCACCTACAATGAGCAGTTCTTC

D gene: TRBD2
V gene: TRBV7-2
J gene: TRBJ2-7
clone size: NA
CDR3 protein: CASSLGGAGGSYSEQYF
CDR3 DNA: TGTGCCAGCAGCCTCGGAGGGGCGGGCGGGAGCTACTCCGAGCAGTACTTC

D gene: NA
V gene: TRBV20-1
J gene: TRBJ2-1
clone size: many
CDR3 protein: CSAKGGEGYNEQFF
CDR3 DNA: TGCAGTGCGAAAGGGGGGGAGGGCTACAATGAGCAGTTCTTC

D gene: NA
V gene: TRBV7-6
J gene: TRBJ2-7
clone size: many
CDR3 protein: CASSLGLESYEQYF
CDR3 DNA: TGTGCCAGCAGCTTAGGTCTTGAGTCCTACGAGCAGTACTTC

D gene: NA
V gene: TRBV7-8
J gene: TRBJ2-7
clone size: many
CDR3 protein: CASSLVNDEQYF
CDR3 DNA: TGTGCCAGCAGCTTAGTTAACGACGAGCAGTACTTC

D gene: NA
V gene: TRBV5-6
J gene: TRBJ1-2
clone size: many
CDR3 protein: CASSLLLDGYTF
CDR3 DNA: TGTGCCAGCAGCTTGCTCCTCGATGGCTACACCTTC

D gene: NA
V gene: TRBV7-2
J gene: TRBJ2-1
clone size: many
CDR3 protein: CASSLAGTSSVEAYNEQFF
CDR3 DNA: TGTGCCAGCAGCTTAGCCGGGACTTCCTCCGTGGAGGCCTACAATGAGCAGTTCTTC

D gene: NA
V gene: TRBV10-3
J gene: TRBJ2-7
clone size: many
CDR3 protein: CAISEPQGSYEQYF
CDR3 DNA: TGTGCCATCAGTGAGCCCCAGGGGTCCTACGAGCAGTACTTC

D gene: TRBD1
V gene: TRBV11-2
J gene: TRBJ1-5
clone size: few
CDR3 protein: CASSLTGVNQPQHF
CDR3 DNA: TGTGCCAGCAGCTTGACAGGGGTGAATCAGCCCCAGCATTTT

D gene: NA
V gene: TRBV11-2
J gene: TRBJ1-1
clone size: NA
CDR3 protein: CASSLKLNTEAFF
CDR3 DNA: TGTGCCAGCAGCTTAAAGCTGAACACTGAAGCTTTCTTT

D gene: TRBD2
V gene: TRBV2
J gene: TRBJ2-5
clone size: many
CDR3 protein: CASSEGPAGRETQYF
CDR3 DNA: TGTGCCAGCAGTGAAGGTCCAGCGGGAAGGGAGACCCAGTACTTC

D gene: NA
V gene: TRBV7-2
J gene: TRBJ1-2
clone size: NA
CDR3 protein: CASSLVTEYYGHTF
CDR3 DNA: TGTGCCAGCAGCTTAGTGACGGAGTACTATGGCCACACCTTC

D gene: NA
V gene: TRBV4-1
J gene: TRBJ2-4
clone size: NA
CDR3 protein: CASSQEGGRAKNIQYF
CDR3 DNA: TGCGCCAGCAGCCAAGAGGGAGGCAGGGCCAAAAACATTCAGTACTTC

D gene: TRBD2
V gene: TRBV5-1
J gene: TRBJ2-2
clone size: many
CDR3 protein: CASSPSGRETGELFF
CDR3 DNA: TGCGCCAGCAGCCCTAGCGGGAGAGAAACCGGGGAGCTGTTTTTT

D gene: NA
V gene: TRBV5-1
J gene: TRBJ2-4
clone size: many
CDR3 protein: CASSLGLARNIQYF
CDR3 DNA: TGCGCCAGCAGCTTGGGGTTAGCGCGGAACATTCAGTACTTC

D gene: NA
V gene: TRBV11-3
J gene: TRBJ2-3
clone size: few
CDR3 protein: CASSFTSSSTDTQYF
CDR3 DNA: TGTGCCAGCAGCTTTACTAGCAGTTCCACAGATACGCAGTATTTT

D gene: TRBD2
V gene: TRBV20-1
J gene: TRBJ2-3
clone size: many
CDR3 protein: CSASSGSTDTQYF
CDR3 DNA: TGCAGTGCAAGTAGCGGGAGCACAGATACGCAGTATTTT

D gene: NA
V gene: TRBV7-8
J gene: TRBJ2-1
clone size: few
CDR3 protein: CASSLEGGTSYNEQFF
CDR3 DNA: TGTGCCAGCAGCTTAGAAGGCGGGACATCCTACAATGAGCAGTTCTTC

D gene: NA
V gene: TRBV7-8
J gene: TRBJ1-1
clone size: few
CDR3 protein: CASSLVDGSEAFF
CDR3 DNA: TGTGCCAGCAGCTTAGTGGACGGGAGTGAAGCTTTCTTT

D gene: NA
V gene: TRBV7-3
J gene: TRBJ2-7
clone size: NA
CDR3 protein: CASSLLGPYEKYF
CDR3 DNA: TGTGCCAGCAGCTTATTGGGACCCTACGAGAAGTACTTC

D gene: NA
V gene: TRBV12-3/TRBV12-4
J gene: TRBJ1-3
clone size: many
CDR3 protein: CASTLQRYTIYF
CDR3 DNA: TGTGCCAGCACCCTACAGAGGTACACCATATATTTT

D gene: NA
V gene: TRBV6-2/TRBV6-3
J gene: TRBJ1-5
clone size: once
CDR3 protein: CACSWGNQPQHF
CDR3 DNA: TGTGCCTGCTCTTGGGGGAATCAGCCCCAGCATTTT